Below, one T cell receptor (beta chain) is given with its context. Its antigen is not identified. J lost 6 bases, V lost 3 bases, and 14 bases had no gene match. Germline CDR1 reads LGHNA; CDR2 reads YNFKEQ. This CDR3 has 17 residues. Naive CD8 cells comprised CD45RO-negative, CCR7-positively selected cells, excluding terminally differentiated effector memory CD45RA+ cells. The entry originates in a study of shared clonotypes between healthy human individuals. Broader study findings: Donor scarcity curtailed the genetic and exposure-history diversity represented herein.

Produced via immunoSEQ multiplex PCR; TCRdb's table is partial and in-frame only. The sample includes roughly 2.1 million clones, about 93% of them seen just once. V is TRBV4-2 and J is TRBJ2-5; 9 bases line up with TRBD2. This TCR was recovered from a man between 18 and 29 years old in good health. Some clones in this sample may be carry-over from other donors' samples. The sample taken for sequencing was naive CD8+ T cells from PBMCs. CDR3 in amino acids: CASSHRLAEGGGKTQYF. CDR3 nucleotides: TGTGCCAGCAGCCACCGACTAGCGGAGGGGGGTGGCAAGACCCAGTACTTC.